This entry describes one T cell receptor (beta chain). The data derive from a study of cytomegalovirus exposure and HLA in healthy donors. There was no recording of CMV serostatus for this donor. Germline V CDR1 and CDR2: MRHNA, SNTAGT. Deletions cut 3 bases from V and 5 bases from J, with 7 bases between. The CDR3 has 13 residues. A multiplex PCR was run with 60 Vbeta primers and 13 Jbeta primers. Clones were read by immunoSEQ multiplex PCR, and TCRdb kept only the in-frame ones, dropping some. The table lists around 160,000 clones, 65% to 90% of them singletons. This TCR was recovered from a human donor in good health. The sequenced sample consisted of PBMCs. This sequence joins TRBV6-4 and TRBJ2-2; perhaps TRBD1 as D (5 bases). This CDR3 is CASSETATGELFF. For the CDR3, the DNA is TGTGCCAGCAGTGAGACAGCGACCGGGGAGCTGTTTTTT.